This entry concerns a single T cell receptor (beta chain). This entry belongs to a study of blood T cell repertoires in COVID-19. V lost 3 bases to trimming and J lost 2 bases, with 10 bases between them. CDR1 is DFQATT, CDR2 SNEGSKA, per germline (reference sequence). The CDR3 runs to 13 residues. TCRdb keeps only in-frame clones here, not all; method: immunoSEQ multiplex PCR. In the table there are about 280,000 clones, approximately 86% of which are singletons. The chain links TRBV20-1 to TRBJ1-2; D may be TRBD1 (5 bases). The material sequenced was peripheral blood. The sequence came from a woman aged 70-85 years with COVID-19, enrolled during active disease. This chain's CDR3 is CSASITGNYGYTF. The CDR3 nucleotides are TGCAGTGCTAGTATTACAGGAAACTATGGCTACACCTTC.